This TCR beta chain was recovered during a study of T-cell memory formation after mild COVID-19. The length of the CDR3 is 13 residues. The germline V and J ends were trimmed by 5 bases and 6 bases, with 12 bases remaining between them. One entry per CDR3 protein, called by TCRdb with MiXCR from the 5' RACE reads. The sample has some 350,000 distinct CDR3 sequences; 10% to 15% are singletons. The chain links TRBV12-3 or TRBV12-4 to TRBJ2-3; D unclear. This sequence was found in a man between 18 and 35 years old who had mild COVID-19 (a few samples of this study predate the infection). Cell type and time point are not known. Sample: PBMCs or a T cell subset sorted from them (not recorded which). CDR3 in DNA: TGTGCCAGCAGTCAGACTGGATATGATACGCAGTATTTT. It encodes CASSQTGYDTQYF.